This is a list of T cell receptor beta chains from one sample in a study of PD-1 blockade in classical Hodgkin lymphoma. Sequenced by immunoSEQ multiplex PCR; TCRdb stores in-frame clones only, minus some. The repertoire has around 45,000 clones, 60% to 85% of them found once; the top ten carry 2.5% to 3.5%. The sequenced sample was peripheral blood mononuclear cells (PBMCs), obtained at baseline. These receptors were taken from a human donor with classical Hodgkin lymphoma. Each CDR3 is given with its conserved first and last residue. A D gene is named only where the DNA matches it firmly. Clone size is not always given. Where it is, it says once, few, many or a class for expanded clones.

TGCGCCAGTAAACGGACGGACAACTATGGCTACACCTTC	CASKRTDNYGYTF	13	TRBJ1-2	TRBV10-2	-	-
TGTGCCAGCATCTCAGCCGTGGATCCCACAGATACGCAGTATTTT	CASISAVDPTDTQYF	15	TRBJ2-3	TRBV7-2	-	-
TGTGCCACCAGCAGAGTCGCCAGGAGCTCCTATAATTCACCCCTCCACTTT	CATSRVARSSYNSPLHF	17	TRBJ1-6	TRBV15	-	-
TGCAGCGTTGAGGTAGCGGGGGACGCCTACAATGAGCAGTTCTTC	CSVEVAGDAYNEQFF	15	TRBJ2-1	TRBV29-1	TRBD2	medium-sized
TGTGCCAGCAGCGGTACCCGGGACTACCGCACAGATACGCAGTATTTT	CASSGTRDYRTDTQYF	16	TRBJ2-3	TRBV9	TRBD2	-
TGTGCCAGCAGCGTCAGGGACTGGGGAGACGAGCAGTACTTC	CASSVRDWGDEQYF	14	TRBJ2-7	TRBV9	-	-
TGTGCCAGCAGCTCCGGGACAGGGGGCGAGCAGTACTTC	CASSSGTGGEQYF	13	TRBJ2-7	TRBV7-2	TRBD1	-
TGTGCCAGCAGCAAGGAGGAGGGGAACATTCAGTACTTC	CASSKEEGNIQYF	13	TRBJ2-4	TRBV7-8	-	few
TGTGCCAGCAGCCCCCGACAGGGCCCGAATGAAAAACTGTTTTTT	CASSPRQGPNEKLFF	15	TRBJ1-4	TRBV9	TRBD1	-
TGTGCTAGCAGCTTACGCGGAGCCGGACAGGCAGGAGGCACTGAAGCTTTCTTT	CASSLRGAGQAGGTEAFF	18	TRBJ1-1	TRBV7-7	TRBD1	-
TGTGCCATCAGTGAGTCGAGTGAGGCCAGTGAAGCTTTCTTT	CAISESSEASEAFF	14	TRBJ1-1	TRBV10-3	-	-
TGTGCCAGCAGCTTAGCCTATGGCTACACCTTC	CASSLAYGYTF	11	TRBJ1-2	TRBV7-2	-	once
TGTGCCAGCAGCTCAGCGGGGGAGCTAGGAGATACGCAGTATTTT	CASSSAGELGDTQYF	15	TRBJ2-3	TRBV7-6	TRBD2	once
TGTGCCAGCAGCTTGGCCGGCGCAGATTACAATGAGCAGTTCTTC	CASSLAGADYNEQFF	15	TRBJ2-1	TRBV5-6	-	-
TGCGCCAGCAGCCAAGACGCGGCAGGGGGGAATGAGCAGTTCTTC	CASSQDAAGGNEQFF	15	TRBJ2-1	TRBV4-3	-	-
TGTGCCAGCAGTTTAGAGCGGACAGGGGGTTACGAGCAGTACTTC	CASSLERTGGYEQYF	15	TRBJ2-7	TRBV6-6	TRBD1	-
TGTGCCAGCAGCCACTTCAGCGACAATGAGCAGTTCTTC	CASSHFSDNEQFF	13	TRBJ2-1	TRBV4-2	-	few
TGTGCCTGGCGAGGGGGGAGCAATCAGCCCCAGCATTTT	CAWRGGSNQPQHF	13	TRBJ1-5	TRBV30	-	-
TGTGCCAGCAGTGCAGGTGGGGACCCGGAATTTTCCTTCTTC	CASSAGGDPEFSFF	14	TRBJ2-1	TRBV6-1	-	-
TGTGCCAGCAGCCCGACCGGGACAGGAACCTATGGCTACACCTTC	CASSPTGTGTYGYTF	15	TRBJ1-2	TRBV11-2	TRBD1	-
TGTGCCAGCAGTTTAAGTCCTAACTATGGCTACACCTTC	CASSLSPNYGYTF	13	TRBJ1-2	TRBV27	-	-
TGTGCCAGCAGCTCCACGAGCACAGATACGCAGTATTTT	CASSSTSTDTQYF	13	TRBJ2-3	TRBV7-3	-	-
TGTGCCAGCAGCGCCTCCTTAGCGGGGGCGGGTACCGGGGAGCTGTTTTTT	CASSASLAGAGTGELFF	17	TRBJ2-2	TRBV9	TRBD2	few
TGTGCCAGTAGTTCCCGGTCGACAGGCTACTCTGGAAACACCATATATTTT	CASSSRSTGYSGNTIYF	17	TRBJ1-3	TRBV19	-	many
TGTGCCAGCAGTCCCAGCGGGAGGCCGAACAATGAGCAGTTCTTC	CASSPSGRPNNEQFF	15	TRBJ2-1	TRBV7-9	TRBD2	-
TGTGCCAGCAACCACCAAGTGAGGGGCGGGGAGCTGTTTTTT	CASNHQVRGGELFF	14	TRBJ2-2	TRBV27	-	-
TGCGCCAGCAGCCAAGAGTACGCAGATACGCAGTATTTT	CASSQEYADTQYF	13	TRBJ2-3	TRBV4-3	-	-
TGTGCCAGCAGCCTGCGGGAGCGAGAGGGAAATGAGCAGTTCTTC	CASSLREREGNEQFF	15	TRBJ2-1	TRBV7-9	TRBD2	-
TGTGCCAGCACTAGAGCCCTTGAAGCTTTCTTT	CASTRALEAFF	11	TRBJ1-1	TRBV6-6	-	-
TGTGCCATCAGTGAAGGGACTAGCGCGGCAGATACGCAGTATTTT	CAISEGTSAADTQYF	15	TRBJ2-3	TRBV10-3	TRBD2	few
TGTGCCAGCAGCTTAGGGGAATCCTATGGCTACACCTTC	CASSLGESYGYTF	13	TRBJ1-2	TRBV7-3	-	-
TGTGCCAGCAGCTCGCTAGCGGGAGCCACAGATACGCAGTATTTT	CASSSLAGATDTQYF	15	TRBJ2-3	TRBV7-3	TRBD2	few